Each of the 18 T cell receptor beta chains below was sequenced from the same sample in a study of naive and memory T cell subsets. The beta constant-region primer was an equimolar mix of two oligonucleotides covering TRBC1 and TRBC2. Nested alpha and beta constant-region primers with the SP2 primer drove four PCR rounds on ligated cDNA. TCRdb analysed the UMI-ligation and nested PCR reads with MiXCR anew, one entry per CDR3 protein. The sample gives 130,000 or so distinct CDR3 sequences, about 36% of which show up once; more than 0.8% is in the top ten. Sequenced sample: central memory CD4+ T cells from blood. The receptor source for this set is a human donor in good health.

This clonotype was seen only a few times. The chain employs TRBV6-6 and TRBJ1-1; no clear D. The germline V gene encodes CDR1 MNHNY and CDR2 SVGAGI (reference sequence). The CDR3 extends over 13 amino acids. The V end lost 2 bases, the J end lost 2 bases, and 6 bases lay between the germline ends. In DNA form, the CDR3 reads TGTGCCAGCAGTTACCCCCCAAACACTGAAGCTTTCTTT. It yields the protein CASSYPPNTEAFF.

The chain carries TRBV28 and TRBJ2-3, with 7 bases matching TRBD2. The ends lost 7 bases at V and 1 base at J; junction bases unmatched: 8. The CDR3 has 15 amino acids. Germline loops: CDR1 MDHEN, CDR2 SYDVKM. The CDR3 DNA sequence: TGTGCCAGCACCCAGCGGGACCCCGGCACAGATACGCAGTATTTT. Translated, it gives CASTQRDPGTDTQYF.

The chain links TRBV5-1 to TRBJ2-1; 8 bases map to TRBD1. From germline, CDR1 is SGHRS and CDR2 YFSETQ. With V trimmed by 4 bases and J by 6 bases, 12 bases remained unmatched. This CDR3 comprises 16 residues. The CDR3 is CASSPRDRSIGNEQFF. CDR3 DNA sequence: TGCGCCAGCAGCCCGAGGGACAGGTCAATTGGCAATGAGCAGTTCTTC.

V usage is TRBV29-1 and J usage is TRBJ2-1, with 10 bases fitting TRBD1. The CDR3 sequence is 15 residues long. The J segment lost 2 bases and the V segment lost 5 bases, leaving 6 bases of the junction unmatched. Germline values: CDR1 SQVTM, CDR2 ANQGSEA. CDR3 nucleotides: TGCAGCGTTTTCCCCGGGACAGGGGCCTACAATGAGCAGTTCTTC. Protein product: CSVFPGTGAYNEQFF.

V and J are TRBV10-3 and TRBJ2-3, with D maybe TRBD2 (6 bases). V was trimmed by 7 bases and J by 6 bases, leaving 11 bases between them. This CDR3 contains 12 residues. The germline CDR1 and CDR2 sequences are ENHRY and SYGVKD. CDR3 in amino acids: CAIKERGDTQYF. CDR3 sequence (DNA): TGTGCCATCAAAGAACGGGGGGATACGCAGTATTTT.

The V call is TRBV7-3, the J call TRBJ2-1; weak D call: TRBD2 (6 bases). Germline lookup yields CDR1 SGHTA and CDR2 FQGTGA. The CDR3 loop spans 15 amino acids. Trimming pared 2 bases from V and 8 bases from J, leaving 16 bases between. CDR3 region: CASSLAGQKGDEQFF. Here the CDR3 DNA reads TGTGCCAGCAGCTTAGCGGGGCAGAAAGGAGATGAGCAGTTCTTC.

The chain employs TRBV7-2 and TRBJ2-4, with D unresolved. CDR3 size: 11 residues. Looked up from germline, CDR1 is SGHTA and CDR2 is FQGNSA. V lost 4 bases and J 9 bases, leaving 7 bases between the germline ends. The CDR3 coding sequence is TGTGCCAGCAGCTCCGAGGTCATTCAGTACTTC. Amino acids: CASSSEVIQYF.

This clonotype was observed many times. V gene TRBV7-2 combines with J gene TRBJ2-1; the match to TRBD1 covers 7 bases. The CDR3 is 13 residues long. V gave up 3 bases and J gave up 6 bases; unmatched junction bases: 2. Germline V CDR1 and CDR2: SGHTA, FQGNSA. CDR3 protein: CASSFDRANEQFF. CDR3 DNA sequence: TGTGCCAGCAGCTTCGACAGGGCCAATGAGCAGTTCTTC.

This clonotype was seen ten or more times. The CDR3 bases are TGTGCCAGCAGCTCTTATTCGGATACGCAGTATTTT. Amino acid sequence: CASSSYSDTQYF. The chain is built from TRBV7-2 and TRBJ2-3; D unclear. Per germline, CDR1 SGHTA and CDR2 FQGNSA. The ends were cut back, 4 bases at V and 6 bases at J, with 8 bases in the middle. The CDR3 totals 12 residues.

The chain uses TRBV20-1 and TRBJ2-7, with 9 bases matching TRBD2. J was trimmed by 3 bases and V by 2 bases; bases with no gene match: 2. Per germline, CDR1 DFQATT and CDR2 SNEGSKA (reference sequence). This CDR3 contains 13 residues. The CDR3 DNA follows: TGCAGTGCTAGAAGTAGCGGGAGCTACGAGCAGTACTTC. It encodes CSARSSGSYEQYF.

This clonotype was found a few times. The rearrangement uses TRBV20-1 and TRBJ2-7, with 11 bases fitting TRBD1. V was clipped by 1 base and J by 1 base; unmatched bases: 15. This CDR3 has 19 residues. The germline gives CDR1 DFQATT, CDR2 SNEGSKA (reference sequence). The CDR3 loop reads CSARVFGTGGFWRSYEQYF. DNA for the CDR3: TGCAGTGCTAGAGTTTTTGGGACAGGGGGATTCTGGAGGTCCTACGAGCAGTACTTC.

The J gene is TRBJ1-4, the V gene TRBV18, with D tentatively TRBD1 (5 bases). The CDR3 is 14 residues long. Germline V gives CDR1 KGHSH, CDR2 LQKENI. The V gene lost 4 bases and the J gene lost 4 bases, with 10 bases spanning the gap. Written as DNA, the CDR3 is TGTGCCAGCTCACGAGGGGCTCTTAATGAAAAACTGTTTTTT. As protein: CASSRGALNEKLFF.

The chain couples TRBV19 to TRBJ2-3, with a tentative D call TRBD1 (5 bases). Trimming pared 7 bases from V and 2 bases from J, leaving 7 bases between. Germline V gene lookup returns CDR1 LNHDA and CDR2 SQIVND (reference sequence). CDR3 length equals 12 residues. CDR3 sequence: CASTDTTDTQYF. CDR3 in DNA: TGTGCCAGTACGGACACCACAGATACGCAGTATTTT.

This clonotype was seen more than once but under ten times. This chain links TRBV5-5 with TRBJ2-6; D may be TRBD2 (5 bases). With 4 bases removed from V and 1 base from J, the gap between germline ends came to 12 bases. This CDR3 is 16 amino acids long. CDR1 is SGHKS and CDR2 is YYEKEE in the germline V gene (reference sequence). DNA for the CDR3: TGTGCCAGCAGCCAGTCGCCGGGGTCTGGGGCCAACGTCCTGACTTTC. Its translation is CASSQSPGSGANVLTF.

The rearrangement joins TRBV7-8 to TRBJ2-7, with TRBD1 matching over 10 bases. CDR1 and CDR2 (germline): SGHVS, FQNEAQ. The CDR3 totals 16 residues. The trim removed 2 bases at V and 3 bases at J, leaving 7 bases unmatched. In DNA, the CDR3 is TGTGCCAGCAGCTTACTGGAGACAGGGGGCAGCTACGAGCAGTACTTC. It specifies CASSLLETGGSYEQYF.

The CDR3: CASSRGASGGYTF. The CDR3 DNA reads as TGTGCCAGCAGCCGGGGCGCTTCGGGAGGCTACACCTTC. This sequence joins TRBV3-1 and TRBJ1-2, with a weak D call TRBD1 (5 bases). The length of the CDR3 is 13 residues. V lost 4 bases and J lost 8, with 14 bases in between. Germline V CDR1 and CDR2: LGHDT, YNNKEL (reference sequence).

V and J are TRBV18 and TRBJ2-6; no reliable D call. This CDR3 comprises 16 residues. Trimming left V 0 bases short and J 0 bases short, with 6 bases between. Germline V gives CDR1 KGHSH, CDR2 LQKENI. The CDR3 nucleotides read TGTGCCAGCTCACCACCGATCTCCTCTGGGGCCAACGTCCTGACTTTC. Translated, it gives CASSPPISSGANVLTF.

The chain links TRBV13 to TRBJ1-2; D gene unclear. Germline V gene data show CDR1 as PRHDT and CDR2 as FYEKMQ (reference sequence). V was shortened by 5 bases and J by 6 bases, with 13 bases between the two germline ends. The CDR3 spans 13 residues. The CDR3 sequence: CASSPRSAHGYTF. In DNA form, the CDR3 reads TGTGCCAGCAGCCCCCGTTCGGCTCATGGCTACACCTTC.